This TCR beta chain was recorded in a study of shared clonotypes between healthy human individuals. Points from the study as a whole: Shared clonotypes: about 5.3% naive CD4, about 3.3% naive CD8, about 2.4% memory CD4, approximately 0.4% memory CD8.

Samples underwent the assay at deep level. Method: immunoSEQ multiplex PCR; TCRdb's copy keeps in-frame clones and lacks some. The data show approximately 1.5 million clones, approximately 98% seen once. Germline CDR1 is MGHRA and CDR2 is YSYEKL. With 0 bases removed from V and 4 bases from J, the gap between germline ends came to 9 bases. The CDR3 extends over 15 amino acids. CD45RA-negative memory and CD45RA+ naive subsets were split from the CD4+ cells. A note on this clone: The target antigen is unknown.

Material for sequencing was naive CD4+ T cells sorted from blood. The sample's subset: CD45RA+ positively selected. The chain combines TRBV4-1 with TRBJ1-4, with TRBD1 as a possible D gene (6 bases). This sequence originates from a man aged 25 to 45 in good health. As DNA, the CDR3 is TGCGCCAGCAGCCAAGACAGGGGAAATAATGAAAAACTGTTTTTT. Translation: CASSQDRGNNEKLFF.